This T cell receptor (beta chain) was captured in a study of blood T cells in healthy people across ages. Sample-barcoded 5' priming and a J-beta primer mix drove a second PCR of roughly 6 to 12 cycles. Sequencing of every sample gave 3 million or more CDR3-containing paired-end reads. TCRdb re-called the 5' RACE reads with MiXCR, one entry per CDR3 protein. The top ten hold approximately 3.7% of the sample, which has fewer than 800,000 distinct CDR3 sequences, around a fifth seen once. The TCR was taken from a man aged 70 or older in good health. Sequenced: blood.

The CDR3 coding sequence is TGTGCCAGCAGCTTGCCCGGGACAGGGGGACAAGAGACCCAGTACTTC. Amino acid sequence: CASSLPGTGGQETQYF. This rearrangement joins TRBV5-6 to TRBJ2-1; the match to TRBD1 covers 11 bases. The assigned J gene may be wrong: the sequence end matches TRBJ2-5 better. The CDR3 sequence is 16 residues long. The germline CDR1 and CDR2 sequences are SGHDT and YYEEEE.